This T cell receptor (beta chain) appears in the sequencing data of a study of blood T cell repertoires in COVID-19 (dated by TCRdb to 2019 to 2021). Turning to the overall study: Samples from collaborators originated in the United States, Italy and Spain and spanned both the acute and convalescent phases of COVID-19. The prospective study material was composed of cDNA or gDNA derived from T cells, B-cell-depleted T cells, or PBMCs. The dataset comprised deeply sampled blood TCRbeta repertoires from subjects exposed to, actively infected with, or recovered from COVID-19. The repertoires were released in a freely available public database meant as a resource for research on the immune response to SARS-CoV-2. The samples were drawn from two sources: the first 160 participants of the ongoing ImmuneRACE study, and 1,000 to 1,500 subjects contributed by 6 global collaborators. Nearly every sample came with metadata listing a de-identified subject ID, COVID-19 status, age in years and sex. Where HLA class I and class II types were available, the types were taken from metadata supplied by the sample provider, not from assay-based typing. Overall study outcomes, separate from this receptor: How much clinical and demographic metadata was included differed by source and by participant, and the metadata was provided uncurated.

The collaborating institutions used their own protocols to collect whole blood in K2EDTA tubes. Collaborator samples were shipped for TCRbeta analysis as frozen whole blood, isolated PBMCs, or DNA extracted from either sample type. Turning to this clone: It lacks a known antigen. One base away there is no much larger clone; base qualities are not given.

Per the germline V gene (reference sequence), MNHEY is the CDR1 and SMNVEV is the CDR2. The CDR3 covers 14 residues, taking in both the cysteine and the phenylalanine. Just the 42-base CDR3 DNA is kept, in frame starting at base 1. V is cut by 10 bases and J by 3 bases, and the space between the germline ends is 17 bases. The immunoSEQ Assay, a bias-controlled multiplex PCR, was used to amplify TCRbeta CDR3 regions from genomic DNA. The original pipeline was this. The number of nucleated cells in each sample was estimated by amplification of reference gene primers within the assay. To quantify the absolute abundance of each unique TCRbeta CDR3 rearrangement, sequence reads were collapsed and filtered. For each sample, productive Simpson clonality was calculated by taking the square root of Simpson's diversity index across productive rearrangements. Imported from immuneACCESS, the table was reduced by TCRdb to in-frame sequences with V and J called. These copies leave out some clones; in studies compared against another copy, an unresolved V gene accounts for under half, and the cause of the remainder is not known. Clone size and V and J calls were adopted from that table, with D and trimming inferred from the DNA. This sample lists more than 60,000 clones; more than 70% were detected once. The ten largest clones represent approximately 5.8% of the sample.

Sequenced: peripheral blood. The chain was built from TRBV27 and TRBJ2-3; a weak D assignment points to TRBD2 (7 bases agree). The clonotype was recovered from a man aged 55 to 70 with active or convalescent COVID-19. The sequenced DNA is TGTGCCAAGGGGGTGGGGGGGAGTACAGATACGCAGTATTTT. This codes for CAKGVGGSTDTQYF.